This T cell receptor (beta chain) was retrieved from a study of cytomegalovirus exposure and HLA in healthy donors. Whole-study context: The approximately 130 validation repertoires and the roughly 700 first-cohort repertoires shared a platform, a later analysis reported. Overall study findings and caveats: The study labeled more than 150 TCR beta chains cytomegalovirus-associated. Reports described diagnosis of cytomegalovirus status by the classifier as highly specific and sensitive.

As to this clone: Its antigen remains unidentified.

There are 15 residues in the CDR3. Per germline, CDR1 MNHEY and CDR2 SMNVEV (reference sequence). The V and J ends lost 2 bases and 5 bases respectively, with 13 bases between them. Data came from immunoSEQ multiplex PCR; TCRdb stores just in-frame clones and leaves some out. The data show 260,000 or so clones, 87% seen once. This TCR was sampled from a man younger than 35 in good health and CMV-seronegative. Sequenced sample: PBMCs. The chain joins TRBV27 to TRBJ1-5, with D possibly matching TRBD1 (6 bases). The CDR3 protein is CASSLIGGGDQPQHF. Written as DNA, the CDR3 is TGTGCCAGCAGTTTAATAGGGGGAGGGGATCAGCCCCAGCATTTT.